This is a list of T cell receptor beta chains from one sample in a study of blood T cell repertoires in COVID-19. Assay: immunoSEQ multiplex PCR; the TCRdb copy retains only in-frame clones and omits some. The table lists over 200,000 clones, 75% to 95% of them singletons. Source material: peripheral blood. The receptors shown here come from a person in their late teens or twenties with COVID-19, enrolled during active disease. The CDR3 runs from the conserved cysteine through the conserved F or W. A D gene is named only where the DNA matches it firmly. The listing skips clone size in some rows; elsewhere it reads once, few, many or a size class.

. | TRBJ1-2 | 16 | TRBV28 | few | CASSVLNIGQVYGYTF | TGTGCCAGCAGTGTGCTCAATATAGGCCAGGTCTATGGCTACACCTTC
. | TRBJ1-2 | 12 | TRBV3-1/TRBV3-2 | . | CASSSNILGYTF | TGTGCCAGCAGCTCCAACATTCTGGGCTACACCTTC
. | TRBJ1-3 | 15 | TRBV6-5 | . | CAGRTLASSGNTIYF | TGTGCCGGACGGACACTTGCAAGCTCTGGAAACACCATATATTTT
TRBD1 | TRBJ1-2 | 15 | TRBV25-1 | . | CASSDPGQGAFGYTF | TGTGCCAGCAGTGACCCGGGACAGGGGGCGTTCGGCTACACCTTC
. | TRBJ1-2 | 12 | TRBV6-5 | . | CASNWANYGYTF | TGTGCCAGCAATTGGGCGAACTATGGCTACACCTTC
. | TRBJ2-2 | 14 | TRBV5-4 | once | CASSSQGSTGELFF | TGTGCCAGCAGCTCACAGGGTTCGACCGGGGAGCTGTTTTTT
. | TRBJ1-5 | 13 | TRBV5-4 | . | CASSAGPGQPQHF | TGTGCCAGCAGCGCTGGCCCGGGACAGCCCCAGCATTTT
. | TRBJ2-5 | 13 | TRBV2 | . | CASAPRQQETQYF | TGTGCCAGCGCGCCGAGACAGCAAGAGACCCAGTACTTC
TRBD2 | TRBJ2-1 | 15 | TRBV2 | . | CASSQSGTSGNEQFF | TGTGCCAGCAGTCAATCCGGGACTAGCGGAAATGAGCAGTTCTTC
. | TRBJ2-1 | 15 | TRBV1 | . | CTSRETSGRPNEQFF | TGCACCAGCAGGGAAACTAGCGGGAGACCCAATGAGCAGTTCTTC
. | TRBJ2-2 | 17 | TRBV1 | . | CTSSRGLAGGNTGELFF | TGCACCAGCAGCCGAGGACTAGCGGGAGGTAACACCGGGGAGCTGTTTTTT
. | TRBJ2-3 | 14 | TRBV2 | . | CASSKTGRTDTQYF | TGTGCCAGCAGCAAAACAGGGCGGACAGATACGCAGTATTTT
. | TRBJ1-5 | 14 | TRBV7-9 | . | CASSLEGVRQPQHF | TGTGCCAGCAGCTTAGAAGGGGTTCGGCAGCCCCAGCATTTT
. | TRBJ1-2 | 14 | TRBV5-1 | . | CASSLMSSNYGYTF | TGCGCCAGCAGCTTGATGAGTTCTAACTATGGCTACACCTTC
. | TRBJ1-3 | 15 | TRBV5-5 | . | CASSFETGPGNTIYF | TGTGCCAGCAGCTTCGAAACAGGTCCTGGAAACACCATATATTTT
. | TRBJ2-1 | 15 | TRBV5-1 | . | CASSPPGAAYNEQFF | TGCGCCAGCAGCCCGCCAGGAGCGGCCTACAATGAGCAGTTCTTC
. | TRBJ1-1 | 14 | TRBV5-1 | . | CASSRGEGSTEAFF | TGCGCCAGCAGCCGCGGGGAAGGGTCCACTGAAGCTTTCTTT
TRBD1 | TRBJ2-7 | 13 | TRBV6-5 | . | CASTSPGGYEQYF | TGTGCCAGCACTAGTCCAGGGGGCTACGAGCAGTACTTC
TRBD1 | TRBJ1-2 | 13 | TRBV12-3/TRBV12-4 | . | CASTQQGAGGYTF | TGTGCCAGCACCCAACAGGGGGCGGGAGGCTACACCTTC
. | TRBJ2-2 | 12 | TRBV19 | . | CAADGSTGELFF | TGTGCCGCCGACGGGAGCACCGGGGAGCTGTTTTTT
TRBD1 | TRBJ2-5 | 12 | TRBV12-3/TRBV12-4 | . | CASRGQQETQYF | TGTGCCAGCAGGGGACAGCAAGAGACCCAGTACTTC
TRBD2 | TRBJ2-5 | 16 | TRBV5-1 | . | CASSLGEAGRSETQYF | TGCGCCAGCAGCTTGGGGGAAGCGGGACGTAGTGAGACCCAGTACTTC
TRBD1 | TRBJ2-2 | 15 | TRBV7-8 | . | CASSVDRGYTGELFF | TGTGCCAGCAGCGTAGACAGGGGCTACACCGGGGAGCTGTTTTTT
TRBD1 | TRBJ2-5 | 13 | TRBV5-1 | . | CASSPGQQETQYF | TGCGCCAGCAGCCCGGGACAGCAAGAGACCCAGTACTTC